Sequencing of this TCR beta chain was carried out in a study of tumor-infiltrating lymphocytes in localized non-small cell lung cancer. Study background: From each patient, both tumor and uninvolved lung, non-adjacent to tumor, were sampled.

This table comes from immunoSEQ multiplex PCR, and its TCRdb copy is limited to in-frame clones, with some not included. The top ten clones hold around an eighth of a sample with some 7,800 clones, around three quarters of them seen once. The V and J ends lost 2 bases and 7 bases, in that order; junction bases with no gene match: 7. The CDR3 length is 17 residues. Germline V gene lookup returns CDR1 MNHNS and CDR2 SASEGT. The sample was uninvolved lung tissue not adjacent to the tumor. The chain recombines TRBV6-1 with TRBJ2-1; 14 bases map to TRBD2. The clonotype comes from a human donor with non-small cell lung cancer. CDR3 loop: CASSEPPGLAGANEQFF. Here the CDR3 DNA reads TGTGCCAGCAGTGAACCTCCGGGACTAGCGGGAGCGAATGAGCAGTTCTTC.